These 2 T cell receptor beta chains came from one sample sequenced in a study of somatic mutations in cytotoxic T cells in rheumatoid arthritis. The protocol was immunoSEQ multiplex PCR, while the TCRdb copy is restricted to in-frame clones and leaves out a portion. Of more than 6,500 clones in the sample, approximately 70% were seen once. The sequencing sample was made of CD8+ T cells sorted from blood. These receptors came from a man in his forties in good health.

The chain combines TRBV27 with TRBJ1-5; perhaps TRBD1 as D (6 bases). The CDR3 is made up of 16 amino acids. Germline CDR1 MNHEY, CDR2 SMNVEV (reference sequence). Trimming took 0 bases from V and 3 from J, leaving 12 bases between them. CDR3 loop: CASSLSRTGYNQPQHF. In DNA, the CDR3 is TGTGCCAGCAGTTTATCGAGAACAGGGTACAATCAGCCCCAGCATTTT.

The V call is TRBV19, the J call TRBJ2-6, with D uncertain. CDR1 and CDR2 from the germline V gene are LNHDA and SQIVND (reference sequence). Trimming took off 6 bases at V and 3 bases at J, with 12 bases between the two ends. The CDR3 is 15 residues long. Here the CDR3 DNA reads TGTGCCAGTAGCACCCCACGAAGTGGGGCCAACGTCCTGACTTTC. Translation: CASSTPRSGANVLTF.